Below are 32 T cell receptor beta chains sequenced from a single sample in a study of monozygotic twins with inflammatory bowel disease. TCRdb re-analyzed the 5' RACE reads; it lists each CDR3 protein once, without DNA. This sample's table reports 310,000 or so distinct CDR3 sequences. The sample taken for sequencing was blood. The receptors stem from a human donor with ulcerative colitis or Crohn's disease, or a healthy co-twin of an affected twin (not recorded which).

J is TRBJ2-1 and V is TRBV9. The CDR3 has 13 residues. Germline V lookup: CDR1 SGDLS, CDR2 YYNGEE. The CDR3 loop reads CASSVEPNHEQFF.

The CDR3 reads CASSLWADNWGYTF. The genes are TRBV28 and TRBJ1-2. The CDR3 is 14 residues long. Germline V gene data show CDR1 as MDHEN and CDR2 as SYDVKM.

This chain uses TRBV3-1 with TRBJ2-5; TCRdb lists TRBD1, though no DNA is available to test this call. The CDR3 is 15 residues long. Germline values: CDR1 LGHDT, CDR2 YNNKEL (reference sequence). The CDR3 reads CASSRGWDSSTTQYF.

The CDR3: CASSLRSGGTNTQYF. J is TRBJ2-3 and V is TRBV5-6; TCRdb's D call of TRBD1 is untestable without DNA. This CDR3 contains 15 residues. CDR1 and CDR2 (germline): SGHDT, YYEEEE.

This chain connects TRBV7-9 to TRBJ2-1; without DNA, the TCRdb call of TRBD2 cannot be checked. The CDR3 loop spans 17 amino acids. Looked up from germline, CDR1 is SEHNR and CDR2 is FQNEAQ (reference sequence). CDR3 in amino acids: CASRGRTSGSSYNEQFF.

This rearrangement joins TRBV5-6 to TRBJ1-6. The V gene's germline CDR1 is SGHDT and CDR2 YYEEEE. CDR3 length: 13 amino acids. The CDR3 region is CASSFRRNSPLHF.

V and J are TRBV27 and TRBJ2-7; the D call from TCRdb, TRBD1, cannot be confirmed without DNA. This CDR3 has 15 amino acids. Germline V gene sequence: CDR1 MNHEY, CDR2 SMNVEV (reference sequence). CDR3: CASSPGDSPIYEQYF.

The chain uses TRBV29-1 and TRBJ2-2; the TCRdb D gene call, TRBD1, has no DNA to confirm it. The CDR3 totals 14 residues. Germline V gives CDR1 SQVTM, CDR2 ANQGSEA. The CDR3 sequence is CSVLDTRTTGELFF.

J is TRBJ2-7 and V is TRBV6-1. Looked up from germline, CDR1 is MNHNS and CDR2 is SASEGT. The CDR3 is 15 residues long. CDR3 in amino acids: CASSEAFGEHYEQYF.

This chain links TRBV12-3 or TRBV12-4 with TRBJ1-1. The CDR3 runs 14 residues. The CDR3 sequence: CASRSDRRGTEAFF.

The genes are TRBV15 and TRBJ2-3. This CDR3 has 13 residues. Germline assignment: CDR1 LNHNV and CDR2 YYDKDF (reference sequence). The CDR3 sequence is CATSGLNTDTQYF.

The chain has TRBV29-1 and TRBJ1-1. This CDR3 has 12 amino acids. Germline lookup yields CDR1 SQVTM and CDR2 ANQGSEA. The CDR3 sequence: CSASFVNTEAFF.

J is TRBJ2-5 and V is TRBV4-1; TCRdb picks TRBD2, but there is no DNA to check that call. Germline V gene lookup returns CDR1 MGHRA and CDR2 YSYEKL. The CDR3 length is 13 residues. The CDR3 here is CASSASGRETQYF.

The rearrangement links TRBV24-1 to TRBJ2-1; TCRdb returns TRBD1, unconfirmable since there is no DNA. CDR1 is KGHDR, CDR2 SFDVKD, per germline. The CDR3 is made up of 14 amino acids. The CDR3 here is CATSKKGSYNEQFF.

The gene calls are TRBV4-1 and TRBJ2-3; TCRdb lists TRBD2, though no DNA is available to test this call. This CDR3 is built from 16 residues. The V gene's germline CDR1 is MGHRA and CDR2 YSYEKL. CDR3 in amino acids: CASSQDRDLPGDTQYF.

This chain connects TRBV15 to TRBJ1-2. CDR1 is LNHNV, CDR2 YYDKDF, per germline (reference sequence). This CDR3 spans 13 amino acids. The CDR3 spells CATSRDPGSGYTF.

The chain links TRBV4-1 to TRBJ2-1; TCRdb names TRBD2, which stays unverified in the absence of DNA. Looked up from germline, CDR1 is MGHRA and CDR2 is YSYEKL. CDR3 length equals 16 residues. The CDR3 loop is CASSHRLAGGLGEQFF.

The CDR3 is CASSEGRDTGQYF. The chain carries TRBV9 and TRBJ2-7; TCRdb names TRBD2, which stays unverified in the absence of DNA. The CDR3 spans 13 residues. Germline values: CDR1 SGDLS, CDR2 YYNGEE.

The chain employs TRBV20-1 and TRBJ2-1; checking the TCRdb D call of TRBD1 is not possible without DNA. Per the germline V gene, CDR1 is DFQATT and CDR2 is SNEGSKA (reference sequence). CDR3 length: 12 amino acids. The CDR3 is CSEKGQNNEQFF.

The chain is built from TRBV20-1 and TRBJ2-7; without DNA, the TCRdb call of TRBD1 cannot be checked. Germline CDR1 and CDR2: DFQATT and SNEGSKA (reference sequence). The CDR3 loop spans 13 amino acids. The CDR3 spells CSASGDRGYEQYF.

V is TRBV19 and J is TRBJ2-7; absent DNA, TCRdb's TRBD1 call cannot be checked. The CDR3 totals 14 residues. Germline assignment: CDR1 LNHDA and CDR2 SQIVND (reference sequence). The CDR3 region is CASSIGTGSSEQYF.

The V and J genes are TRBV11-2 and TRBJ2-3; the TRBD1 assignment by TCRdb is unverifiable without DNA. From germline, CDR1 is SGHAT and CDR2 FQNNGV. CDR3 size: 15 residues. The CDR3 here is CASSFRGLATDTQYF. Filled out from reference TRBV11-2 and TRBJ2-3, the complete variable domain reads EAGVAQSPRYKIIEKRQSVAFWCNPISGHATLYWYQQILGQGPKLLIQFQNNGVVDDSQLPKDRFSAERLKGVDSTLKIQPAKLEDSAVYLCASSFRGLATDTQYFGPGTRLTVL.

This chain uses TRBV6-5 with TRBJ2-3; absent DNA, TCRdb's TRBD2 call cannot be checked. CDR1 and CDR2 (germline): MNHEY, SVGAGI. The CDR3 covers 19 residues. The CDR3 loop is CASSYSGQSKGSLVDTQYF.

The CDR3 here is CSARDTGGPTDTQYF. The chain links TRBV20-1 to TRBJ2-3; TCRdb reports TRBD2, a call that lacks DNA to check it against. The CDR3 sequence is 15 residues long. Germline V lookup: CDR1 DFQATT, CDR2 SNEGSKA (reference sequence).

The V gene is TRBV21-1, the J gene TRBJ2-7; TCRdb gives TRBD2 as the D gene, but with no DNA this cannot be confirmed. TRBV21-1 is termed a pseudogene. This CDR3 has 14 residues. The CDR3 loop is CASSSSGSVYEQYF.

The CDR3: CSARSGLALTGELFF. J is TRBJ2-2 and V is TRBV20-1; TCRdb's D gene call, TRBD2, goes unchecked for lack of DNA. The germline gives CDR1 DFQATT, CDR2 SNEGSKA (reference sequence). This CDR3 region has 15 residues.

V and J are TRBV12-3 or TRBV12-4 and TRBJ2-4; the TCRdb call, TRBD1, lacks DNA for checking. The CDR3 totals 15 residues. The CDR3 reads CASSRAGQERNIQYF.

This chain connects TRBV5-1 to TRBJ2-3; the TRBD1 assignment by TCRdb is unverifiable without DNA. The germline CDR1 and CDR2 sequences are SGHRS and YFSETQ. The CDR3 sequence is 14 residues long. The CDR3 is CASSSATGLDTQYF.

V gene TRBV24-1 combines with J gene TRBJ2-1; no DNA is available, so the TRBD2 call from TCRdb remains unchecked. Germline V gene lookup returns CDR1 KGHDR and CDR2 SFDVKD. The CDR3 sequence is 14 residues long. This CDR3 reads CATSDSGGPDEQFF.

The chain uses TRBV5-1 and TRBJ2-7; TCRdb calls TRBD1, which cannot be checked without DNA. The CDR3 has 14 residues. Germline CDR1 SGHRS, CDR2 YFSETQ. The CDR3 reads CASSPPGSSYEQYF.

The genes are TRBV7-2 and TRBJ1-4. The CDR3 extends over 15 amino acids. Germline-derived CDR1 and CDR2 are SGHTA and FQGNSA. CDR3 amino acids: CASSLDPATNEKLFF.

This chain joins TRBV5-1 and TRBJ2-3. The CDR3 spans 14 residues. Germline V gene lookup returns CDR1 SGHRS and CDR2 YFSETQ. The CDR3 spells CASSLDRGGDTQYF.